A selection of T cell receptor beta chains follows, all from one sample in a study of blood T cell repertoires in COVID-19. The repertoire was sequenced with immunoSEQ multiplex PCR; TCRdb's copy has only in-frame clones and lacks some. The sample contains some 300,000 clones, 88% of which appear only once. Specimen: PBMCs or T cells enriched from blood (not recorded which). The receptors were sampled from a woman aged 55-69 years in a cohort exposed to, infected with or recovered from COVID-19 (not recorded which). Both conserved end residues are part of each CDR3. A D gene is named only where the DNA matches it firmly. Expanded clones are given a class, and other clones once, few, many or no size at all.

d_gene	v_gene	j_gene	abundance	CDR3aa	CDR3nt
-	TRBV28	TRBJ2-7	-	CASSSSYEQYF	TGTGCCAGCAGTTCGTCCTACGAGCAGTACTTC
TRBD2	TRBV4-3	TRBJ2-1	-	CASSQGLAGGNEQFF	TGCGCCAGCAGCCAAGGACTAGCGGGAGGCAATGAGCAGTTCTTC
-	TRBV9	TRBJ2-7	-	CASSVDGSTYEQYF	TGTGCCAGCAGCGTAGACGGGAGCACTTACGAGCAGTACTTC
TRBD1	TRBV28	TRBJ2-7	-	CASSPPRGPSSYEQYF	TGTGCCAGCAGTCCCCCGAGGGGGCCGAGCTCCTACGAGCAGTACTTC
TRBD2	TRBV11-2	TRBJ2-3	-	CASSFGMTSGRGTDTQYF	TGTGCCAGCAGCTTCGGAATGACTAGCGGGAGGGGCACAGATACGCAGTATTTT
-	TRBV7-7	TRBJ2-7	-	CASSSGPGFQGYSEQYF	TGTGCTAGCAGCTCAGGCCCAGGGTTTCAGGGGTATAGTGAGCAGTACTTC
-	TRBV10-3	TRBJ2-7	-	CAISGTTYEQYF	TGTGCCATCAGTGGGACTACTTACGAGCAGTACTTC
TRBD2	TRBV19	TRBJ2-1	-	CASSSPTSGSMNEQFF	TGTGCCAGTAGTTCCCCGACTAGCGGGAGTATGAATGAGCAGTTCTTC
-	TRBV1	TRBJ2-1	-	CTSSQARSSYNEQFF	TGCACCAGCAGCCAAGCGAGAAGCTCCTACAATGAGCAGTTCTTC
TRBD2	TRBV4-3	TRBJ2-2	-	CASSPLGLAANTGELFF	TGCGCCAGCAGCCCATTGGGACTAGCGGCGAACACCGGGGAGCTGTTTTTT
-	TRBV6-5	TRBJ2-3	-	CASSYGFGVGDTQYF	TGTGCCAGCAGTTACGGCTTCGGGGTAGGAGATACGCAGTATTTT
TRBD2	TRBV7-3	TRBJ2-1	-	CASSLTRLAGDNEQFF	TGTGCCAGCAGCTTAACTAGGCTAGCGGGAGACAATGAGCAGTTCTTC
TRBD2	TRBV5-1	TRBJ2-3	-	CASSLDGLAGADTQYF	TGCGCCAGCAGCTTGGATGGTCTAGCGGGAGCCGATACGCAGTATTTT
TRBD1	TRBV5-1	TRBJ1-4	-	CASSSGTGKNEKLFF	TGCGCCAGCAGCTCCGGGACAGGGAAGAATGAAAAACTGTTTTTT
-	TRBV7-9	TRBJ2-7	-	CASSPRGGSDEQYF	TGTGCCAGCAGCCCGAGGGGGGGTAGCGACGAGCAGTACTTC
TRBD2	TRBV11-2	TRBJ2-1	-	CASSITGTSGSEEQFF	TGTGCCAGCAGCATTACCGGGACTAGCGGGAGTGAAGAGCAGTTCTTC
-	TRBV6-2/TRBV6-3	TRBJ1-2	-	CASSYLAGEPATFYGYTF	TGTGCCAGCAGTTATCTGGCAGGGGAGCCCGCTACTTTCTATGGCTACACCTTC
TRBD1	TRBV6-6	TRBJ2-2	-	CASSLQGAHTGELFF	TGTGCCAGCAGCTTACAGGGGGCCCACACCGGGGAGCTGTTTTTT
-	TRBV18	TRBJ2-1	-	CASSRGGSYNEQFF	TGTGCCAGCTCACGGGGCGGCTCCTACAATGAGCAGTTCTTC
TRBD2	TRBV24-1	TRBJ2-1	once	CATSALPPSGNIYNEQFF	TGTGCCACCAGTGCCTTGCCCCCTAGCGGGAATATCTACAATGAGCAGTTCTTC
TRBD2	TRBV20-1	TRBJ2-7	-	CSASASGSPSYEQYF	TGCAGTGCTAGTGCGAGCGGGAGCCCCTCCTACGAGCAGTACTTC
-	TRBV14	TRBJ1-1	-	CASSLTRNTEAFF	TGTGCCAGCAGCCTGACACGGAACACTGAAGCTTTCTTT
-	TRBV18	TRBJ2-1	few	CASSPGHLAFF	TGTGCCAGCTCACCAGGGCACCTCGCTTTCTTC
-	TRBV6-5	TRBJ2-3	-	CASRNRVTSTDTQYF	TGTGCCAGCAGAAACAGGGTAACTAGCACAGATACGCAGTATTTT
-	TRBV3-1/TRBV3-2	TRBJ1-1	-	CASSPLGGNEAFF	TGTGCCAGCAGCCCCCTGGGAGGGAATGAAGCTTTCTTT
-	TRBV3-1/TRBV3-2	TRBJ2-2	-	CASSAPGRDTGELFF	TGTGCCAGCAGCGCTCCCGGACGGGATACCGGGGAGCTGTTTTTT
-	TRBV24-1	TRBJ2-3	-	CATSGGGLSADTQYF	TGTGCCACCAGTGGAGGCGGGTTATCGGCAGATACGCAGTATTTT
TRBD2	TRBV7-6	TRBJ2-1	once	CASSFLAGVSYNEQFF	TGTGCCAGCAGCTTCCTAGCGGGAGTATCCTACAATGAGCAGTTCTTC
TRBD1	TRBV29-1	TRBJ1-4	-	CSVARDRGSNEKLFF	TGCAGCGTTGCCCGGGACAGGGGAAGTAATGAAAAACTGTTTTTT
TRBD1	TRBV20-1	TRBJ2-1	few	CSASVLGQNNEQFF	TGCAGTGCTAGTGTTTTGGGACAGAACAATGAGCAGTTCTTC
-	TRBV7-2	TRBJ2-3	-	CASSLAKRTIRGGTDTQYF	TGTGCCAGCAGCTTAGCGAAACGGACGATCCGCGGGGGCACAGATACGCAGTATTTT
TRBD1	TRBV5-4	TRBJ2-5	-	CASSRQGFIEETQYF	TGTGCCAGCAGCAGACAGGGGTTTATAGAAGAGACCCAGTACTTC
-	TRBV3-1/TRBV3-2	TRBJ2-1	-	CASSQVPAEQFF	TGTGCCAGCAGCCAAGTCCCCGCGGAGCAGTTCTTC
-	TRBV2	TRBJ2-1	-	CASSPYTGTWGNEQFF	TGTGCCAGCAGTCCCTATACTGGGACTTGGGGGAATGAGCAGTTCTTC
-	TRBV15	TRBJ1-4	-	CATSRDTGRGEEKLFF	TGTGCCACCAGCAGAGATACGGGCAGGGGCGAGGAAAAACTGTTTTTT
TRBD2	TRBV24-1	TRBJ2-1	once	CATSDLGLAGGEEQFF	TGTGCCACCAGTGATTTAGGACTAGCGGGAGGGGAAGAGCAGTTCTTC
TRBD1	TRBV6-6	TRBJ1-5	-	CASKDREVGVQPQHF	TGTGCCAGCAAAGACAGGGAGGTGGGCGTTCAGCCCCAGCATTTT
TRBD1	TRBV5-6	TRBJ2-2	-	CASSLADRDTGELFF	TGTGCCAGCAGCTTGGCGGACAGGGACACCGGGGAGCTGTTTTTT
-	TRBV6-5	TRBJ2-7	-	CASSYSRAYEQYF	TGTGCCAGCAGTTACTCGAGGGCCTACGAGCAGTACTTC
TRBD1	TRBV4-1	TRBJ1-6	-	CASSQETTGWIPLHF	TGCGCCAGCAGCCAAGAAACGACAGGGTGGATACCCCTCCACTTT
TRBD1	TRBV6-5	TRBJ1-5	-	CASSYSGTGFNQPQHF	TGTGCCAGCAGTTACTCCGGGACAGGGTTCAATCAGCCCCAGCATTTT
TRBD1	TRBV19	TRBJ1-1	-	CASSIDRDRGRAFF	TGTGCCAGTAGTATAGACCGGGACAGGGGAAGAGCTTTCTTT
-	TRBV29-1	TRBJ2-1	-	CSVDTDEQFF	TGCAGCGTTGACACGGATGAGCAGTTCTTC
TRBD2	TRBV30	TRBJ2-1	-	CAWSVRAGTTYNEQFF	TGTGCCTGGAGTGTACGAGCGGGAACCACCTACAATGAGCAGTTCTTC
TRBD1	TRBV9	TRBJ1-4	-	CASSVRRAGGKLFF	TGTGCCAGCAGCGTACGAAGGGCAGGGGGTAAACTGTTTTTT
TRBD2	TRBV5-4	TRBJ2-1	-	CASSTGTSTVYYNEQFF	TGTGCCAGCAGCACCGGGACTAGCACGGTATATTACAATGAGCAGTTCTTC
-	TRBV30	TRBJ1-4	-	CAWSGQATNEKLFF	TGTGCCTGGAGTGGACAAGCAACTAATGAAAAACTGTTTTTT